This T cell receptor (beta chain) was recovered during a study of OX40 agonist ivuxolimab in advanced cancers. Study-level information: Three patients responded partially, comprising one with hepatocellular carcinoma and two with cutaneous melanoma. Study observations and caveats: On average, CD8+ T cells showed a greater number of expanded clones than CD4+.

Method: immunoSEQ multiplex PCR; TCRdb's copy keeps in-frame clones and lacks some. The sample holds about 140,000 clones, 85% to 95% seen once. Prior autoimmune disease or systemic immunosuppression barred patients. Notes on this clone: What it recognizes is unknown.

The CDR3 contains 15 residues. Trimming stripped 5 bases from V and 3 bases from J, with 17 bases between. Germline CDR1 MNHEY, CDR2 SVGAGI. This sequence was found in an adult with an advanced solid tumor such as melanoma, head and neck, liver or kidney cancer. The specimen was CD4+ or CD8+ T cells sorted from blood, collected in a trial of the OX40 agonist ivuxolimab. J is TRBJ2-7 and V is TRBV6-5, with D perhaps matching TRBD2 (5 bases). The CDR3: CASSGSVTEGYEQYF. Written as DNA, the CDR3 is TGTGCCAGCAGTGGATCGGTCACCGAGGGCTACGAGCAGTACTTC.